This T cell receptor beta chain was obtained from a study of OX40 agonist ivuxolimab in advanced cancers. On the study more broadly: Ivuxolimab, an agonistic anti-OX40 (CD134) antibody, was given to patients. Study results and caveats: What antigens the expanded peripheral T cells recognized was never established.

The protocol was immunoSEQ multiplex PCR, while the TCRdb copy is restricted to in-frame clones and leaves out a portion. This table holds around 40,000 clones, 70% to 90% found once. About this clone itself: Its antigen is currently unknown.

Germline CDR1 SEHNR, CDR2 FQNEAQ (reference sequence). The CDR3 totals 13 residues. The V end lost 6 bases, the J end lost 4 bases, and 12 bases lay between the germline ends. The sequencing here drew on CD4+ or CD8+ T cells sorted from blood, taken in a trial of the OX40 agonist ivuxolimab. This receptor was identified in an adult with an advanced solid tumor such as melanoma, head and neck, liver or kidney cancer. The J gene is TRBJ1-1, the V gene TRBV7-9, with D maybe TRBD1 (5 bases). This CDR3 reads CASRLGPPTEAFF. DNA for the CDR3: TGTGCCAGCAGATTGGGACCACCCACTGAAGCTTTCTTT.